This T cell receptor (beta chain) was sequenced for a study of technical replicates of blood from a few donors. Trimming shortened V by 4 bases and J by 1 base, and 8 bases separated the two germline ends. Looked up from germline, CDR1 is SGHRS and CDR2 is YFSETQ. The CDR3 spans 13 residues. Sequencing was performed with immunoSEQ multiplex PCR; in TCRdb, only in-frame clones are kept and a portion is missing. The data show 80,000 to 90,000 clones, 90% to 95% seen once. Comments on this clone: Within the sample, other DNA sequences also encode this same CDR3.

The V gene is TRBV5-1, the J gene TRBJ1-1; a possible D gene is TRBD1 (5 bases). This sequence originates from a human donor in good health. Sequencing was performed on T cells isolated from PBMCs. The CDR3 DNA is TGCGCCAGCAGCCTCCAGGGGAACACTGAAGCTTTCTTT. This translates into CASSLQGNTEAFF.